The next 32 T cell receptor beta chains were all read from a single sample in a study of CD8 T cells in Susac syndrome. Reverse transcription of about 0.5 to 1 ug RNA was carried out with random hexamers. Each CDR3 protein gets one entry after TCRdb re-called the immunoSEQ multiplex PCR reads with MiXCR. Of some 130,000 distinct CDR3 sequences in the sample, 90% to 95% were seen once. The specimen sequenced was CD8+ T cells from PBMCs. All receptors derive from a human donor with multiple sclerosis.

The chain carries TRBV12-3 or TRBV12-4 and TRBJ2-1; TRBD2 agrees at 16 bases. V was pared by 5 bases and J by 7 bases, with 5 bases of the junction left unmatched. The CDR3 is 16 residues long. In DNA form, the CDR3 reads TGTGCCAGCAGTCCCGGGACTAGCGGGAGGGAGAATGAGCAGTTCTTC. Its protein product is CASSPGTSGRENEQFF.

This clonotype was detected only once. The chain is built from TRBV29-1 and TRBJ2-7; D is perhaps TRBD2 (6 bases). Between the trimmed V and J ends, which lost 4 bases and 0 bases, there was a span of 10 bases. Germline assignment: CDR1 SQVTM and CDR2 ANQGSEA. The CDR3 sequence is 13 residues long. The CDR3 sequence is CSVGEVGSYEQYF. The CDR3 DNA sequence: TGCAGCGTTGGGGAGGTGGGCTCCTACGAGCAGTACTTC.

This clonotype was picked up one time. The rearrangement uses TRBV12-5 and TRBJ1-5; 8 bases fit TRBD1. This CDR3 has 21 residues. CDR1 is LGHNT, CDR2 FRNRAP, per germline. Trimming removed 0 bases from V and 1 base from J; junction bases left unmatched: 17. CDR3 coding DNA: TGTGCTAGTGGTTTGGTACTTCCTTACAGGGGGGAAATTAAGAGCAATCAGCCCCAGCATTTT. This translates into CASGLVLPYRGEIKSNQPQHF.

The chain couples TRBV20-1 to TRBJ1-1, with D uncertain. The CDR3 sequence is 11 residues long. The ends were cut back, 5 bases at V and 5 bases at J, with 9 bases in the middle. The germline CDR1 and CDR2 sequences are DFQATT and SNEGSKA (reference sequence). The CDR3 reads CSAPRWTEAFF. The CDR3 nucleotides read TGCAGTGCTCCTCGGTGGACTGAAGCTTTCTTT.

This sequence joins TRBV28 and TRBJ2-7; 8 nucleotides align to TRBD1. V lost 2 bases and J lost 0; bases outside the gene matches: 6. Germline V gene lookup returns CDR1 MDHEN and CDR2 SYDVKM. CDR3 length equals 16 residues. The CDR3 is CASSLVGQDPSYEQYF. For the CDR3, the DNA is TGTGCCAGCAGTTTAGTGGGACAGGACCCCTCCTACGAGCAGTACTTC. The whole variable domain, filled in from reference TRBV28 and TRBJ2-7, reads DVKVTQSSRYLVKRTGEKVFLECVQDMDHENMFWYRQDPGLGLRLIYFSYDVKMKEKGDIPEGYSVSREKKERFSLILESASTNQTSMYLCASSLVGQDPSYEQYFGPGTRLTVT.

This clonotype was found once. CDR3 region: CASGTSGRLSEQFF. CDR3 coding DNA: TGTGCTAGTGGGACTAGCGGGAGATTGTCGGAGCAGTTCTTC. The genes are TRBV12-5 and TRBJ2-1; 12 bases fit TRBD2. The V segment lost 6 bases and the J segment 10 bases; nucleotides outside the gene matches: 7. The CDR3 sequence is 14 residues long. Germline-derived CDR1 and CDR2 are LGHNT and FRNRAP.

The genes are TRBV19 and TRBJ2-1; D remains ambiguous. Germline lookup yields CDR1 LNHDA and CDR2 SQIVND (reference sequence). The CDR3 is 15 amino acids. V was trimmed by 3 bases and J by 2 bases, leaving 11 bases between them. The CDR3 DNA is TGTGCCAGTAGTATTTCAATTCCCCCCTACAATGAGCAGTTCTTC. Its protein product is CASSISIPPYNEQFF.

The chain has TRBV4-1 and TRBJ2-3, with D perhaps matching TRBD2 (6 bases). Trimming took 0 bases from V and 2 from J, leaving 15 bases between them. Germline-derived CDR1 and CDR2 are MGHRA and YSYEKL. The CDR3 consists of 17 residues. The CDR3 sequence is CASSQDGIAAITDTQYF. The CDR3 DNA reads TGCGCCAGCAGCCAAGATGGAATAGCGGCGATCACAGATACGCAGTATTTT.

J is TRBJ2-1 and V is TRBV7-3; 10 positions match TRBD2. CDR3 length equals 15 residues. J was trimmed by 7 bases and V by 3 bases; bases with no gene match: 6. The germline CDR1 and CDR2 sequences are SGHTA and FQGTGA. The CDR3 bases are TGTGCCAGCAGCTTCCTAGCGGGAGTTGGTAATGAGCAGTTCTTC. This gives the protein CASSFLAGVGNEQFF.

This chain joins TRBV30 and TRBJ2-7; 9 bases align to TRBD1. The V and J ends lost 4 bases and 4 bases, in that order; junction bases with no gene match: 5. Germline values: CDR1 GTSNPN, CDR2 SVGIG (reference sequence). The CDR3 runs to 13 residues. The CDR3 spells CAWIGDREYEQYF. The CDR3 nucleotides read TGTGCCTGGATTGGGGACAGGGAGTACGAGCAGTACTTC.

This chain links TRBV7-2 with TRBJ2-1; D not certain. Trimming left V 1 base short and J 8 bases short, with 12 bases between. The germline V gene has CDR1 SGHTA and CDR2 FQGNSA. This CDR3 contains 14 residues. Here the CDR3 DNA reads TGTGCCAGCAGCTTAGGTCTCCTCGGGTATGAGCAGTTCTTC. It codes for CASSLGLLGYEQFF.

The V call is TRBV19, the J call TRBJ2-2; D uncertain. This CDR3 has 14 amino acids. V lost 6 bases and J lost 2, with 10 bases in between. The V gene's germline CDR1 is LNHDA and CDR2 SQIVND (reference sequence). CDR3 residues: CASRGIDNTGELFF. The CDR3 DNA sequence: TGTGCCAGTAGAGGGATCGACAACACCGGGGAGCTGTTTTTT.

This CDR3 reads CAWSEGFHRGDEQYF. CDR3 coding DNA: TGTGCCTGGAGCGAAGGGTTTCACAGAGGCGACGAGCAGTACTTC. This sequence joins TRBV30 and TRBJ2-7; no clear D. V gave up 3 bases and J gave up 5 bases, with 20 bases separating them. The CDR3 is made up of 15 amino acids. Germline CDR1 and CDR2: GTSNPN and SVGIG (reference sequence).

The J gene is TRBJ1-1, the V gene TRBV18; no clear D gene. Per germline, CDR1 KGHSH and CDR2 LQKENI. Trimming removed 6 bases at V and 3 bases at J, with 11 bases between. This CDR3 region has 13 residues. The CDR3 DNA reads TGTGCCAGCTCTTCCCAGGCTTACACTGAAGCTTTCTTT. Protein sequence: CASSSQAYTEAFF.

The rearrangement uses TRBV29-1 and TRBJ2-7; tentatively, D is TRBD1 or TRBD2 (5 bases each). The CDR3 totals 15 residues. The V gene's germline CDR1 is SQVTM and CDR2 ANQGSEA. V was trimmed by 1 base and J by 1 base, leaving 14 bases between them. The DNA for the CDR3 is TGCAGCGTTGAAGTGGGGGTAACAGAGTCCTACGAGCAGTACTTC. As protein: CSVEVGVTESYEQYF.

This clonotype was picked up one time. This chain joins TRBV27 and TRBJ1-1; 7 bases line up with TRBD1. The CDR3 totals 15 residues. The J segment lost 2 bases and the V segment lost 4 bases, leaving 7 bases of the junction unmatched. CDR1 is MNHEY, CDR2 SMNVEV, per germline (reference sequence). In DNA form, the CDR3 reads TGTGCCAGCAGTTCCCGGACAGGAGTTAACACTGAAGCTTTCTTT. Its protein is CASSSRTGVNTEAFF.

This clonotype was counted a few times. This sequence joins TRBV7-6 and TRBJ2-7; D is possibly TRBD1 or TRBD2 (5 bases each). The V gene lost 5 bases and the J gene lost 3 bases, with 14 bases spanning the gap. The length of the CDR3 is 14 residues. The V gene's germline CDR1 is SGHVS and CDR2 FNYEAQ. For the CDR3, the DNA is TGTGCCAGCAGCCCGGGGACCGAACACTACGAGCAGTACTTC. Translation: CASSPGTEHYEQYF.

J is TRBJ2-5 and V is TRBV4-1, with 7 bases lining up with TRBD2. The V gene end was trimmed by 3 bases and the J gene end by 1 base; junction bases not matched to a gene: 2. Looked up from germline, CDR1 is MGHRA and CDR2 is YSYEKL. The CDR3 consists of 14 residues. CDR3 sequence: CASSQWEGQETQYF. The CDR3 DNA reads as TGCGCCAGCAGCCAGTGGGAGGGCCAAGAGACCCAGTACTTC.

CDR3 nucleotide sequence: TGTGCCAGCAGTGTTCCAGGGACGAGCAATCAGCCCCAGCATTTT. Translating it yields CASSVPGTSNQPQHF. The V call is TRBV2, the J call TRBJ1-5; maybe TRBD1 (5 bases). With 4 bases removed from V and 1 base from J, the gap between germline ends came to 11 bases. The germline V gene has CDR1 SNHLY and CDR2 FYNNEI. CDR3 size: 15 residues.

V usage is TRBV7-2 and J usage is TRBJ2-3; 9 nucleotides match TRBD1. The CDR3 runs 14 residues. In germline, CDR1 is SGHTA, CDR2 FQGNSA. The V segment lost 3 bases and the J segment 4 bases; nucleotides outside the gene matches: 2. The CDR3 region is CASSFGTGSDTQYF. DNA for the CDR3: TGTGCCAGCAGCTTCGGGACAGGGTCAGATACGCAGTATTTT.

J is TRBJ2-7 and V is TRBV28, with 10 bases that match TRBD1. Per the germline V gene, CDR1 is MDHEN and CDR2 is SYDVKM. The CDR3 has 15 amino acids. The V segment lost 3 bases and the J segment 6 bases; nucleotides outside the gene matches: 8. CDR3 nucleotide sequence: TGTGCCAGCAGTTTGACCGGGACAGGGGACGGCGAGCAGTACTTC. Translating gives CASSLTGTGDGEQYF.

Here the CDR3 reads CATSDLRSNTGELFF. DNA of the CDR3: TGTGCCACCAGTGATTTGCGGAGTAACACCGGGGAGCTGTTTTTT. This chain links TRBV24-1 with TRBJ2-2; D is unresolved. CDR3 length: 15 residues. Germline V CDR1 and CDR2: KGHDR, SFDVKD. The V end lost 0 bases, the J end lost 2 bases, and 6 bases lay between the germline ends.

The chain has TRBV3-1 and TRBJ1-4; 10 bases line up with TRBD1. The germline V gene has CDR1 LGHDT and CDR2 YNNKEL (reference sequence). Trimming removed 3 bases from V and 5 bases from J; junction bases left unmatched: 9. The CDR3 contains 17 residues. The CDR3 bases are TGTGCCAGCAGCCACGAGTTTCCGGGACAGGGGAATGAAAAACTGTTTTTT. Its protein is CASSHEFPGQGNEKLFF.

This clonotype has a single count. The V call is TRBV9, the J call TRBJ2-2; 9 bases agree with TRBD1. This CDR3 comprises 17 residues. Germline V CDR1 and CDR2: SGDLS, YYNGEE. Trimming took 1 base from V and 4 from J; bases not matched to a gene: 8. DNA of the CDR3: TGTGCCAGCAGCGTAAACAGGGGGCGCGGTGGCACCGGGGAGCTGTTTTTT. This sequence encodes CASSVNRGRGGTGELFF.

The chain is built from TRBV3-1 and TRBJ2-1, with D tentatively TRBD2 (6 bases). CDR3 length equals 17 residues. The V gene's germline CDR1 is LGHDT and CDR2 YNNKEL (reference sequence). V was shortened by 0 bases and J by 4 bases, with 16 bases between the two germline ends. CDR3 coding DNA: TGTGCCAGCAGCCAAGATCAACTAGCCTACTTATACAATGAGCAGTTCTTC. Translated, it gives CASSQDQLAYLYNEQFF.

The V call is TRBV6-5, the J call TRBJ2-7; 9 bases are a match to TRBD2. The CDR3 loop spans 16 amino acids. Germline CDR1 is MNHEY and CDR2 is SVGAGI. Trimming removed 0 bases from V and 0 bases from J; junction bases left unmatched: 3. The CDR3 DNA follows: TGTGCCAGCAGTTACTCGAGCGGGAGGCTCTCCTACGAGCAGTACTTC. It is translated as CASSYSSGRLSYEQYF.

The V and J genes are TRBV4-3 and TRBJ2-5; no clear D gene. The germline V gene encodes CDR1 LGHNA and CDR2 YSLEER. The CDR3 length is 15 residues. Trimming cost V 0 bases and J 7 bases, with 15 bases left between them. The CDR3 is CASSQDLTGLGTQYF. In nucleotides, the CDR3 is TGCGCCAGCAGCCAAGATTTGACGGGCCTTGGGACCCAGTACTTC.

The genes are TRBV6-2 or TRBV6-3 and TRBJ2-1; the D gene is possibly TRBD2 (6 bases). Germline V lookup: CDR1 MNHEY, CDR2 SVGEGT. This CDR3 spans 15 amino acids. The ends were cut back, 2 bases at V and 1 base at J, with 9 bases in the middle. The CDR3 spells CASSYGDLSYNEQFF. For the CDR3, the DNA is TGTGCCAGCAGTTACGGGGACTTGTCCTACAATGAGCAGTTCTTC.

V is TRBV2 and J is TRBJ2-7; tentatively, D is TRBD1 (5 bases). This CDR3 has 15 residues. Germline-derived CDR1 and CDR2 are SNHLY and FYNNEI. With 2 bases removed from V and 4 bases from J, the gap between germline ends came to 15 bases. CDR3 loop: CASSELGRERYEQYF. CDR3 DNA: TGTGCCAGCAGTGAACTTGGCAGGGAACGGTACGAGCAGTACTTC.

CDR3 sequence reads: CASSAHYEQYF. The CDR3 region has the DNA TGTGCCAGCAGTGCCCACTACGAGCAGTACTTC. The rearrangement uses TRBV27 and TRBJ2-7; D unresolved. CDR1 and CDR2 from the germline V gene are MNHEY and SMNVEV (reference sequence). The V end lost 5 bases, the J end lost 3 bases, and 5 bases lay between the germline ends. The length of the CDR3 is 11 residues.

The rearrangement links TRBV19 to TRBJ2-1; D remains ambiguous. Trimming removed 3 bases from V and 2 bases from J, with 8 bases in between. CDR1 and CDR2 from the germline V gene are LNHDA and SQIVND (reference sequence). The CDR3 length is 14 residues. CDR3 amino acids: CASSIGGPYNEQFF. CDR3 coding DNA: TGTGCCAGTAGTATTGGCGGCCCCTACAATGAGCAGTTCTTC.

CDR3 region: CASGRDSSDTQYF. DNA for the CDR3: TGTGCTAGTGGCCGAGACAGTTCAGATACGCAGTATTTT. This rearrangement joins TRBV12-5 to TRBJ2-3; tentative D call: TRBD1 (5 bases). Deletions cut 6 bases from V and 4 bases from J, with 11 bases between. The CDR3 loop spans 13 amino acids. CDR1 and CDR2 from the germline V gene are LGHNT and FRNRAP.